This TCR beta chain comes out of a study of T cell responses to AZD1222 COVID-19 vaccine. Assay used: immunoSEQ multiplex PCR; TCRdb lists only in-frame clones, some missing. The sample shows tens of thousands of clones, roughly 90% of them seen only once. The CDR3 runs to 16 residues. Germline assignment: CDR1 SNHLY and CDR2 FYNNEI. Trimming removed 2 bases from V and 7 bases from J; junction bases left unmatched: 7. The sequence derives from an adult in good health. This chain connects TRBV2 to TRBJ1-4; TRBD1 agrees at 10 bases. Sequenced material: peripheral blood, taken on day 0 of AZD1222 vaccination. The CDR3 spells CASSERGGQGSEKLFF. For the CDR3, the DNA is TGTGCCAGCAGTGAAAGAGGGGGACAGGGGAGTGAAAAACTGTTTTTT. Supplemented by reference TRBV2 and TRBJ1-4, the full variable domain reads EPEVTQTPSHQVTQMGQEVILRCVPISNHLYFYWYRQILGQKVEFLVSFYNNEISEKSEIFDDQFSVERPDGSNFTLKIRSTKLEDSAMYFCASSERGGQGSEKLFFGSGTQLSVL.